This T cell receptor beta chain was obtained from a study of cytomegalovirus exposure and HLA in healthy donors. As concerns this clone: Antigen: not known.

The PCR ran on 60 Vbeta and 13 Jbeta primers. The method was immunoSEQ multiplex PCR; TCRdb's version includes in-frame clones alone and lacks a portion of them. Of some 130,000 clones in the sample, about 76% are singletons; the top ten hold about 1.5%. Study-wide points: Later work showed greater clonal expansion in HLA-associated TCR beta chains than in equally common others.

Sequencing was done on a sample of PBMCs. The TCR sequence derives from a woman aged 40 to 50 in good health and CMV-seronegative.

DNA for the CDR3: TGTGCCAGCAGCTTACCCCCCAAGCGGCGATACAATGAGCAGTTCTTC. It translates to CASSLPPKRRYNEQFF. The chain recombines TRBV7-9 with TRBJ2-1; D is perhaps TRBD2 (5 bases). Trimming cost V 2 bases and J 4 bases, with 15 bases left between them. Germline CDR1 SEHNR, CDR2 FQNEAQ (reference sequence). This CDR3 spans 16 amino acids.